Sequencing of this T cell receptor (beta chain) was carried out in a study of blood T cell repertoires in COVID-19. Clones were read by immunoSEQ multiplex PCR, and TCRdb kept only the in-frame ones, dropping some. The repertoire has more than 150,000 clones, approximately 80% of them found once; the top ten carry about 13%. Germline V lookup: CDR1 SGHKS, CDR2 YYEKEE (reference sequence). The CDR3 extends over 14 amino acids. The V and J ends lost 3 bases and 7 bases, in that order; junction bases with no gene match: 6. This clonotype was sampled from a man in his fifties who had recovered from COVID-19. Specimen: peripheral blood. V is TRBV5-5 and J is TRBJ1-5; 8 bases agree with TRBD1. The CDR3 reads CASSSLTGGQPQHF. The CDR3 DNA follows: TGTGCCAGCAGCTCACTTACAGGGGGACAGCCCCAGCATTTT. Drawing the rest from reference TRBV5-5 and TRBJ1-5, the complete variable domain is DAGVTQSPTHLIKTRGQQVTLRCSPISGHKSVSWYQQVLGQGPQFIFQYYEKEERGRGNFPDRFSARQFPNYSSELNVNALLLGDSALYLCASSSLTGGQPQHFGDGTRLSIL.